This entry is about one T cell receptor beta chain. This clonotype showed up many times. Its antigen has not been determined. Base qualities are not recorded, but no much larger clone differs from it by a single base. This entry is derived from a study of T-cell memory formation after mild COVID-19 (dated by TCRdb to the early 2020s). In terms of the full investigation: Most TCR sequence clusters were specific to one of the two donors. In two donors, T-cell clones that expanded and contracted after mild COVID-19 were tracked by sequencing TCRalpha and TCRbeta repertoires over time. Two young, previously healthy adult volunteers, one female and one male, were included in the cohort.

The study at large found these results: The study included only two mild cases, and larger cohorts that include severe cases with pre-infection samples were judged to be necessary. SARS-CoV-2 specificity was not confirmed for the second-wave clones peaking on day 37. Contracting CD4+ clones turned up mainly in the CM and EM memory subsets, whereas EMRA was where CD8+ clones were enriched. Clones contracting from day 15 to 85 had balanced CD4/CD8 phenotypes, while a second wave expanding from day 15 to 37 was biased towards CD4+. Some responding clones were found in pre-infection memory, which suggests that pre-existing cross-reactive memory T cells took part in the SARS-CoV-2 response.

From the cysteine up to the phenylalanine, the CDR3 has a length of 11 residues. Just the 33-base CDR3 DNA is kept, in frame starting at base 1. The germline V gene (reference sequence) gives CDR1 as SEHNR and CDR2 as FQNEAQ. V sheds 5 bases and J sheds 3 bases, leaving 4 bases between their ends. The sequencer was an Illumina NovaSeq 6000. TCRalpha and TCRbeta cDNA libraries were built by 5'RACE with constant-segment primers, adding sample barcodes and unique molecular identifiers. Trizol reagent was used to extract RNA from every sample. Amplification of the libraries took two PCR steps, and the second step added a second sample barcode plus Illumina TruSeq adapters. Sequencing of libraries was performed on an Illumina NovaSeq with 2 x 150 bp paired-end reads. The study's own analysis went as follows. Demultiplexing of reads and collapsing into UMI-guided consensus sequences were performed with migec v1.2.7. Using mixcr v2.1.11, UMI consensuses were aligned to TRA and TRB V and J templates and then assembled into clonotypes. A clonotype was counted as expanded or contracted only when both edgeR and NoisET called the clonotype significant, with the noise models trained on biological replicates. edgeR calls used a false discovery rate-adjusted p below 0.01 and a log2 fold-change threshold of 1. As an exploratory analysis of dynamics, max-normalized trajectories of the 1000 most abundant clonotypes were examined by PCA with hierarchical clustering. Each responding clone was given a CD4 or CD8 phenotype based on the CD4+ and CD8+ repertoires, which had been sequenced separately. TCRdb reworked the public reads: Q25 trimming with fastp, MiXCR clone assembly, productive beta chains retained. Merged by CDR3 protein, the rows form single entries marked with the most common genes and DNA. TCRdb, not the authors, supplied the V and J calls. Here the sample has 350,000 to 500,000 distinct CDR3 sequences; 15% to 20% occur a single time. The ten largest account for roughly a fifth of the sample.

Ficoll-Paque density gradient centrifugation was the method used to isolate PBMCs. Sequences were obtained from PBMCs or a T cell subset sorted from them (not recorded which). This receptor chain uses TRBV7-9 and TRBJ1-2; the D gene cannot be named for sure. The clonotype was recovered from a man between 18 and 29 years old who had mild COVID-19 (a few samples of this study predate the infection). The sample titles of this study are shuffled in the database, so cell type and time point are left out; the donor was told from shared clones. Read as DNA, the sequence is TGTGCCAGCAGCCCGGACTATGGCTACACCTTC. Its coded protein is CASSPDYGYTF. Here the CDR3 is joined to the reference TRBV7-9 and TRBJ1-2 genes, and the full variable domain is: DTGVSQNPRHKITKRGQNVTFRCDPISEHNRLYWYRQTLGQGPEFLTYFQNEAQLEKSRLLSDRFSAERPKGSFSTLEIQRTEQGDSAMYLCASSPDYGYTFGSGTRLTVV.